Here is one T cell receptor (beta chain) with its context. Its antigen is undetermined. These data are taken from a study of OX40 agonist ivuxolimab in advanced cancers. About the study: Ivuxolimab, which is an agonistic anti-OX40 (CD134) antibody, was administered to the patients. Melanoma, hepatocellular carcinoma, head and neck or renal cell cancer occurred in dose-escalation patients. Intravenous ivuxolimab was administered to patients every 2 weeks at 0.01 to 10 mg/kg.

Only in-frame clones appear in the TCRdb table, and some are missing; sequencing was by immunoSEQ multiplex PCR. This table holds under 85,000 clones, about 90% found once. CDR3 length: 15 amino acids. After removal of 4 bases from V and 5 bases from J, the junction contained 9 bases not matched to a gene. The germline CDR1 and CDR2 sequences are MGHRA and YSYEKL. Findings and caveats of the study: Low clonal expansion, among the lowest seen, marked partial responders at 0.1-3.0 mg/kg.

The chain joins TRBV4-1 to TRBJ1-2, with TRBD1 matching 8 bases. This receptor was obtained from an adult with an advanced solid tumor such as melanoma, head and neck, liver or kidney cancer. Sequenced material: CD4+ or CD8+ T cells sorted from blood, taken in a trial of the OX40 agonist ivuxolimab. Here the CDR3 reads CASSLSGTGLYGYTF. CDR3 sequence (DNA): TGCGCCAGCAGCCTTTCGGGGACAGGACTATATGGCTACACCTTC.